This T cell receptor (beta chain) appears in the sequencing data of a study of metastatic and nonmetastatic thyroid tumors. Original methodology: A distant-metastasis classifier for papillary thyroid cancer was built using CDR3 differences across clinicopathological groups. TCRdb reanalyzed the PCR reads via MiXCR. Here the V and J calls rest on TCRdb's processing, not on the authors' analysis. Of some 45,000 clones listed, about 12% are singletons. This clone was counted a few times. Every patient underwent thyroid surgery untreated. The CDR3 consists of 15 residues. Germline assignment: CDR1 MDHEN and CDR2 SYDVKM. V was pared by 5 bases and J by 4 bases, with 5 bases of the junction left unmatched.

The chain links TRBV28 to TRBJ1-5; 10 nucleotides align to TRBD1. Sequenced sample: blood. The TCR originated in a male donor with papillary thyroid cancer or a benign thyroid nodule (not recorded which). Some clones in this sample may be carry-over from other donors' samples. CDR3 amino acids: CASSQGDRGNQPQHF. DNA for the CDR3: TGTGCCAGCAGTCAAGGGGACAGGGGAAATCAGCCCCAGCATTTT.